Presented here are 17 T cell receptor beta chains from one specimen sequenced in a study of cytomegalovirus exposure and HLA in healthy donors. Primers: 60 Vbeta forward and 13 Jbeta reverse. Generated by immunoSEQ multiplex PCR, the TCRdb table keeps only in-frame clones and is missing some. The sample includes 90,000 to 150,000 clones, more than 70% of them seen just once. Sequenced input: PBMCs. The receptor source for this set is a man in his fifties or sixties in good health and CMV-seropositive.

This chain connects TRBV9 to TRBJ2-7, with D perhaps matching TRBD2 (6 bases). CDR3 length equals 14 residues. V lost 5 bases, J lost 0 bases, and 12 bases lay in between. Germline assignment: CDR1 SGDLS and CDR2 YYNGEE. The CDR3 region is CASSLGGSSYEQYF. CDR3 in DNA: TGTGCCAGCAGTCTGGGGGGAAGCTCCTACGAGCAGTACTTC. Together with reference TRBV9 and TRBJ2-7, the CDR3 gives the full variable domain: DSGVTQTPKHLITATGQRVTLRCSPRSGDLSVYWYQQSLDQGLQFLIQYYNGEERAKGNILERFSAQQFPDLHSELNLSSLELGDSALYFCASSLGGSSYEQYFGPGTRLTVT.

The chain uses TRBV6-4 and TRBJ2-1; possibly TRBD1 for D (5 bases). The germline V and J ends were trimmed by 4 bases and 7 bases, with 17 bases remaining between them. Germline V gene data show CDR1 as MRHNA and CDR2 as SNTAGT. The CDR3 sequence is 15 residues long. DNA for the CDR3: TGTGCCAGCAGTGCCTCGGAAGGGGCGGCGAATGAGCAGTTCTTC. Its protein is CASSASEGAANEQFF.

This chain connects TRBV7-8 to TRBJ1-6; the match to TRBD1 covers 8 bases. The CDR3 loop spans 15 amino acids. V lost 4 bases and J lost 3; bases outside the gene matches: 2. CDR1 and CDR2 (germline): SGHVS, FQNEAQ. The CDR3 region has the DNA TGTGCCAGCAGCTCCAGGGGGCTCTATAATTCACCCCTCCACTTT. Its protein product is CASSSRGLYNSPLHF.

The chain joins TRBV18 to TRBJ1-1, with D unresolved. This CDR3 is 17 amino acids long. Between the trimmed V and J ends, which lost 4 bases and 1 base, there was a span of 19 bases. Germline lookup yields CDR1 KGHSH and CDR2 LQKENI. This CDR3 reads CASSLRTQTITNTEAFF. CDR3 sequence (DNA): TGTGCCAGCTCACTCCGCACACAGACTATAACGAACACTGAAGCTTTCTTT. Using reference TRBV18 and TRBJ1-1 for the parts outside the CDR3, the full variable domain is NAGVMQNPRHLVRRRGQEARLRCSPMKGHSHVYWYRQLPEEGLKFMVYLQKENIIDESGMPKERFSAEFPKEGPSILRIQQVVRGDSAAYFCASSLRTQTITNTEAFFGQGTRLTVV.

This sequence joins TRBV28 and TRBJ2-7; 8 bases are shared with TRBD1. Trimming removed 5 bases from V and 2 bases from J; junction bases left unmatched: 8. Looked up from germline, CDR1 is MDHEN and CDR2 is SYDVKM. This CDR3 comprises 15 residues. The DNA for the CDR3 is TGTGCCAGCAGTGGGCCGGGACAGGCAGCCTACGAGCAGTACTTC. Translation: CASSGPGQAAYEQYF.

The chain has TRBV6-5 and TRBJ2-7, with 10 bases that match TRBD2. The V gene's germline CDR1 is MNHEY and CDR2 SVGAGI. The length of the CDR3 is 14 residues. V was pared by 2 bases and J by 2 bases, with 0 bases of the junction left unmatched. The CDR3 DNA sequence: TGTGCCAGCAGTTACACTAGCGGGGCCTACGAGCAGTACTTC. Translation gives CASSYTSGAYEQYF.

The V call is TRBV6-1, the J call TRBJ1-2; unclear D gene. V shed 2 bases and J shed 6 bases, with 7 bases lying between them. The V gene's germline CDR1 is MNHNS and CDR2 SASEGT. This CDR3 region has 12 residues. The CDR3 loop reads CASSEPIHGYTF. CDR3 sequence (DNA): TGTGCCAGCAGTGAACCCATCCATGGCTACACCTTC.

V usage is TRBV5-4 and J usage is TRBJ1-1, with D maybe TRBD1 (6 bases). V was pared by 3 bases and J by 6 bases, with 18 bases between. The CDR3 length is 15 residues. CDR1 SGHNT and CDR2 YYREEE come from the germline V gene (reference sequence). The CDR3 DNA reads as TGTGCCAGCAGCTCACAACAGGGAAGATCGGCTGAAGCTTTCTTT. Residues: CASSSQQGRSAEAFF.

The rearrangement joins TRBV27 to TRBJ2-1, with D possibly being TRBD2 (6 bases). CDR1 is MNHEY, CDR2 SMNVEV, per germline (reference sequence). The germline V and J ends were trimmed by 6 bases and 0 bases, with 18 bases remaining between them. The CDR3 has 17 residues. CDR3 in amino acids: CASRLIAVISSYNEQFF. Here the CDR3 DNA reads TGTGCCAGCAGACTAATAGCGGTTATTAGCTCCTACAATGAGCAGTTCTTC.

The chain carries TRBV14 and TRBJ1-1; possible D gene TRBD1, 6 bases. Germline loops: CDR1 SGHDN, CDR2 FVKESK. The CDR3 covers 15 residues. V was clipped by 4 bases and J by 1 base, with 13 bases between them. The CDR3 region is CASSLAYRENTEAFF. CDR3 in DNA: TGTGCCAGCAGCCTCGCCTACAGGGAGAACACTGAAGCTTTCTTT.

The CDR3 region is CASSLPGLNTEAFF. CDR3 DNA sequence: TGTGCCAGCAGCTTACCGGGATTGAACACTGAAGCTTTCTTT. The chain employs TRBV11-3 and TRBJ1-1; D unclear. Between the trimmed V and J ends, which lost 2 bases and 0 bases, there was a span of 7 bases. The CDR3 sequence is 14 residues long. Germline-derived CDR1 and CDR2 are SGHNT and YENEEA. Using reference TRBV11-3 and TRBJ1-1 for the parts outside the CDR3, the full variable domain is EAGVVQSPRYKIIEKKQPVAFWCNPISGHNTLYWYLQNLGQGPELLIRYENEEAVDDSQLPKDRFSAERLKGVDSTLKIQPAELGDSAVYLCASSLPGLNTEAFFGQGTRLTVV.

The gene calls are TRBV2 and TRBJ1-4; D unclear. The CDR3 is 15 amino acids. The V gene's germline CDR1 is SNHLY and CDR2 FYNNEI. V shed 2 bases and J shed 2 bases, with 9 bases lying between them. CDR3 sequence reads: CASSETGSTNEKLFF. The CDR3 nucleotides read TGTGCCAGCAGTGAAACCGGGAGTACTAATGAAAAACTGTTTTTT.

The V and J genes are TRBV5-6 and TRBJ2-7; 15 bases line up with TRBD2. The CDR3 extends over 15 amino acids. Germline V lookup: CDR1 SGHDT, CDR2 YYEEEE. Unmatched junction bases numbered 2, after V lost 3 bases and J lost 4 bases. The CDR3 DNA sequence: TGTGCCAGCAGCTCGGGACTAGCGGGAGGTTACGAGCAGTACTTC. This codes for CASSSGLAGGYEQYF. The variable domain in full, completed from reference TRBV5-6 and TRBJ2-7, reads DAGVTQSPTHLIKTRGQQVTLRCSPKSGHDTVSWYQQALGQGPQFIFQYYEEEERQRGNFPDRFSGHQFPNYSSELNVNALLLGDSALYLCASSSGLAGGYEQYFGPGTRLTVT.

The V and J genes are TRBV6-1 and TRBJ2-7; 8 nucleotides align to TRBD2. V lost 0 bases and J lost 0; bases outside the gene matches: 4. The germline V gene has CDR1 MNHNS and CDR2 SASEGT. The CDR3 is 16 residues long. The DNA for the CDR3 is TGTGCCAGCAGTGAAGCGACAAGCGGGAGCTCCTACGAGCAGTACTTC. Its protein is CASSEATSGSSYEQYF.

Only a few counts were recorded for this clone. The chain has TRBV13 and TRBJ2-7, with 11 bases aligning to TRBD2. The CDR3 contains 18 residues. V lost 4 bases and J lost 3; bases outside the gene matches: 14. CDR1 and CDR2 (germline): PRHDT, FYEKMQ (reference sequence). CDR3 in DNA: TGTGCCAGCAGCTCCCCGCCTCCGGGACTAGCGGTCGTCTACGAGCAGTACTTC. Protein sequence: CASSSPPPGLAVVYEQYF.

The CDR3 reads CASSQTTGMNGYTF. DNA for the CDR3: TGTGCCAGCAGCCAAACGACAGGGATGAATGGCTACACCTTC. The chain uses TRBV14 and TRBJ1-2; 7 bases agree with TRBD1. V dropped 2 bases and J dropped 6; count of bases not matched to a gene: 6. The CDR3 runs 14 residues. In germline, CDR1 is SGHDN, CDR2 FVKESK.

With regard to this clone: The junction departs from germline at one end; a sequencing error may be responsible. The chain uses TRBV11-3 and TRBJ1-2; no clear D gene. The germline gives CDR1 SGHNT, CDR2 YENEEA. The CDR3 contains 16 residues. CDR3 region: CASSLFVGADYDGCTF. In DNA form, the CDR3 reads TGTGCCAGCAGCTTATTTGTCGGAGCCGACTATGATGGCTGCACCTTC.